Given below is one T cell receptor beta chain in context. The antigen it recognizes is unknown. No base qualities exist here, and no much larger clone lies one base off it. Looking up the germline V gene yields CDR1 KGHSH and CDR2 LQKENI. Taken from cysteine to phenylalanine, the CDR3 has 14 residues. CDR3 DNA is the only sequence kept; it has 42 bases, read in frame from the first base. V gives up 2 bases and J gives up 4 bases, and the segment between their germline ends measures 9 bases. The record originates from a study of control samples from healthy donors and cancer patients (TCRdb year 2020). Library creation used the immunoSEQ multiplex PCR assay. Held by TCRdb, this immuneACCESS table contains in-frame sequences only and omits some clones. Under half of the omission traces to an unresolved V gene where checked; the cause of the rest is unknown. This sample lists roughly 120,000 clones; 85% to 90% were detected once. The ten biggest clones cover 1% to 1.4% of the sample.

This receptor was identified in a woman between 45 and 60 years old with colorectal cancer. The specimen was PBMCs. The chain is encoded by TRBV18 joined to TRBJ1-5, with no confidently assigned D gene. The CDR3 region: CASSPSPGNQPQHF. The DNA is TGTGCCAGCTCACCATCCCCGGGGAATCAGCCCCAGCATTTT.